This paragraph covers one T cell receptor beta chain sequence. Which antigen it targets is not known. No much larger clone exists at a distance of one base, and base qualities are not known. Collaborating institutions collected whole blood in K2EDTA tubes following their own protocols. For TCRbeta analysis, collaborators shipped samples in one of three forms: frozen whole blood, isolated PBMCs, or DNA extracted from either of those sample types. The data were taken from a study of blood T cell repertoires in COVID-19 (dated by TCRdb to 2018 to 2021). With regard to the full study: Collaborator samples came from the United States, Italy and Spain and covered acute and convalescent phases of COVID-19. The material from the prospective study consisted of cDNA or gDNA derived from T cells, B-cell-depleted T cells, or PBMCs. Subjects who had been exposed to COVID-19, were actively infected with it, or had recovered from it provided the deeply sampled blood TCRbeta repertoires that made up the dataset. A freely available public database, intended as a resource for researchers studying the immune response to SARS-CoV-2, is where the repertoires were released. The samples were drawn from two sources: the first 160 participants of the ongoing ImmuneRACE study, and 950 to 1,500 subjects contributed by 6 global collaborators. A de-identified subject ID, COVID-19 status, age in years and sex were almost always included in the sample metadata. Where HLA class I and class II types were available, the types were taken from metadata supplied by the sample provider, not from assay-based typing.

Study-wide findings and limitations: The quantity of clinical and demographic metadata differed by source and by participant and was supplied without curation.

TCRbeta CDR3 regions were amplified from genomic DNA by means of the immunoSEQ Assay, a bias-controlled multiplex PCR. Per the original workflow: Within the assay, amplification of reference gene primers was used to estimate how many nucleated cells each sample contained. To quantify the absolute abundance of each unique TCRbeta CDR3 rearrangement, sequence reads were collapsed and filtered. For each sample, productive Simpson clonality was calculated as the square root of Simpson's diversity index over productive rearrangements. This is the immuneACCESS table as TCRdb keeps it, with only in-frame sequences that have V and J called. A part of the clones is gone; compared with another copy, unresolved V genes explain less than half, and the rest is unexplained. D and trimming were read from the DNA, whereas the V and J calls and clone size are those reported in that table. The sample includes 150,000 to 200,000 clones, with more than 85% observed a single time. Around 7% of the sample rests with the top ten.

Sequences were obtained from peripheral blood. The sequence was obtained from a woman aged 80 or over in a cohort sampled during active or convalescent COVID-19.

The DNA reads as follows: TGTGCCACCAGCAGAGATAGATCAGGGAGGAACCAGCCCCAGCATTTT. Its protein product is CATSRDRSGRNQPQHF. The sequence joins TRBV15 to TRBJ1-5; 5 matching bases give a weak D call of TRBD1. Via the germline V gene (reference sequence), CDR1 is LNHNV and CDR2 YYDKDF. V is clipped by 0 bases and J by 7 bases, and the sequence between their germline boundaries is 16 bases long. The CDR3, cysteine through phenylalanine, is 16 amino acids long. This entry keeps only the CDR3 DNA: 48 bases, framed from base 1. Joined to the reference TRBV15 and TRBJ1-5 proteins, this CDR3 gives the full variable domain: DAMVIQNPRYQVTQFGKPVTLSCSQTLNHNVMYWYQQKSSQAPKLLFHYYDKDFNNEADTPDNFQSRRPNTSFCFLDIRSPGLGDTAMYLCATSRDRSGRNQPQHFGDGTRLSIL.